Listed here is a single T cell receptor (beta chain). The CDR3 contains 17 residues. Germline lookup yields CDR1 SGDLS and CDR2 YYNGEE. The junction had 7 bases not matched to a gene; V was cut back by 0 bases and J by 3 bases. The data derive from a study of CD8 T cells in Susac syndrome. The RNA input was about 0.5 to 1 ug, and it was reverse transcribed with random hexamers. Amplification of the TCR beta CDR3 was carried out by immunoSEQ multiplex PCR, which spanned a total of 54 Vbeta and 13 Jbeta segments. TCRdb analysed the immunoSEQ multiplex PCR reads with MiXCR anew, one entry per CDR3 protein. Counted here are 400,000 to 550,000 distinct CDR3 sequences, approximately 89% occurring once; the ten biggest clones make up roughly 0.1%.

The receptor's source is a human donor with multiple sclerosis. J is TRBJ2-1 and V is TRBV9, with 9 nucleotides matching TRBD2. Specimen: CD8+ T cells from PBMCs. The CDR3 DNA follows: TGTGCCAGCAGCGTAGCACCTAGCGGGAAAGTCTACAATGAGCAGTTCTTC. The encoded protein is CASSVAPSGKVYNEQFF.